The T cell receptor (beta chain) described here comes from a study of shared clonotypes between healthy human individuals. Study context: CD4 naive and memory got three plates each, CD8 naive two, CD8 memory one. Notes on the study in general: Researchers sampled blood only, noting tissue repertoires likely differ. Larger richness was generally estimated for naive than memory subsets.

The table came from immunoSEQ multiplex PCR; TCRdb's copy has only in-frame clones and leaves some out. The profile shows about 2.3 million clones, approximately 95% of them singletons. Concerning this clone: Its specificity is unknown.

Splitting of CD4+ cells produced CD45RA+ naive and CD45RA-negative memory subsets. The CDR3 is 13 residues long. Germline-derived CDR1 and CDR2 are SGHRS and YFSETQ. Between the trimmed V and J ends, which lost 7 bases and 4 bases, there was a span of 15 bases. Specimen: naive CD4+ T cells from PBMCs. Subset reported: CD45RA+ positively selected. This receptor was taken from a man aged 18 to 35 in good health. Some clones in this sample may be carry-over from other donors' samples. The chain has TRBV5-1 and TRBJ2-7; possibly TRBD2 for D (5 bases). In nucleotides, the CDR3 is TGCGCCAGCTCTGGTCAAGACTATTACGAGCAGTACTTC. This encodes CASSGQDYYEQYF.